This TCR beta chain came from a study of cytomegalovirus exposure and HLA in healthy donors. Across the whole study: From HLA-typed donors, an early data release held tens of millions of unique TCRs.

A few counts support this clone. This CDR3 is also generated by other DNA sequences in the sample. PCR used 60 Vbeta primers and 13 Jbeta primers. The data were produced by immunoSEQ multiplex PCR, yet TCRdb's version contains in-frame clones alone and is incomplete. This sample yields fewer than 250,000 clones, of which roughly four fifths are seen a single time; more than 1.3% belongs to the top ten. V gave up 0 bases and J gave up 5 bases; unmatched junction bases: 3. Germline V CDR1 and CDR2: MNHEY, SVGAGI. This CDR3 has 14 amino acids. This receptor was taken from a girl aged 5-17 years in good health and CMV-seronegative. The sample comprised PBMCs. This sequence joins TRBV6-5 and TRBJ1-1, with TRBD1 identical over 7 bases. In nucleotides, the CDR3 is TGTGCCAGCAGTTACTCTGGCAGGGGGACTGAAGCTTTCTTT. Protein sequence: CASSYSGRGTEAFF.